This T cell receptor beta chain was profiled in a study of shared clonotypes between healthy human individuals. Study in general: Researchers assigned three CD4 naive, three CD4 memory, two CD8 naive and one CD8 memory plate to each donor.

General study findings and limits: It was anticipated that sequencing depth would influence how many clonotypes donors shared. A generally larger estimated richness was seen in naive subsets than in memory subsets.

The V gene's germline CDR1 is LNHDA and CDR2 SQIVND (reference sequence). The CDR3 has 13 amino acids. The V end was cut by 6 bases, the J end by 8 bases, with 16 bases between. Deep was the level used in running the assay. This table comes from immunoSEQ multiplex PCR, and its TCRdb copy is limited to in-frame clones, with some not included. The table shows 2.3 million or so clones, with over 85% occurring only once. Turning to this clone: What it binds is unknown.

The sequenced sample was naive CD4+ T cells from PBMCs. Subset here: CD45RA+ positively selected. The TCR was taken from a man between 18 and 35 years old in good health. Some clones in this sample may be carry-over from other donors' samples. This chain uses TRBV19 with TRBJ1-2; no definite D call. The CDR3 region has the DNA TGTGCCAGTAGCGCAACCCCCCCGGGGGGCTACACCTTC. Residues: CASSATPPGGYTF.